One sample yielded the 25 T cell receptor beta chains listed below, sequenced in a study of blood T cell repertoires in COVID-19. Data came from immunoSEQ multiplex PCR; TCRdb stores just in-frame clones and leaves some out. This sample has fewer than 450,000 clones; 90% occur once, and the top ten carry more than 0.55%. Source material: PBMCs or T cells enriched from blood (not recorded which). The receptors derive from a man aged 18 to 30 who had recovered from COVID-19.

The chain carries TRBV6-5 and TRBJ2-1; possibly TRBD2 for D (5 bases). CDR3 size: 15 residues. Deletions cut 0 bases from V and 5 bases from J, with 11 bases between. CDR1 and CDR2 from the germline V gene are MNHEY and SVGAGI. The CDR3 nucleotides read TGTGCCAGCAGTTACTCGGGTAGCGTCAACAATGAGCAGTTCTTC. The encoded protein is CASSYSGSVNNEQFF.

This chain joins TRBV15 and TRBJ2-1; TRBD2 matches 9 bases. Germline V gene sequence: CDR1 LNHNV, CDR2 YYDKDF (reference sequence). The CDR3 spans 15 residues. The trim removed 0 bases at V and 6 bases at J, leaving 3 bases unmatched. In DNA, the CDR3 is TGTGCCACCAGCAGAGATGCGGGAGGGGTCAATGAGCAGTTCTTC. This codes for CATSRDAGGVNEQFF.

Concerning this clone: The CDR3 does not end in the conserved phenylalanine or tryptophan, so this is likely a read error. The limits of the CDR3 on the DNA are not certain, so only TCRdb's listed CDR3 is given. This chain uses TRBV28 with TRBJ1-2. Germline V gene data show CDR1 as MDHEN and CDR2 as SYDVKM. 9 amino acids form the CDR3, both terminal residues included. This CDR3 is CASSPPGLL.

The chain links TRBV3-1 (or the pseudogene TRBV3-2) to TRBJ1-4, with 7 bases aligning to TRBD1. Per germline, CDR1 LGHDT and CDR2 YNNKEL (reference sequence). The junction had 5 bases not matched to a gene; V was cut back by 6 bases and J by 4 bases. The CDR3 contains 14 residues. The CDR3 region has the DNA TGTGCCAGCAGAGCTACAGGGGATAATGAAAAACTGTTTTTT. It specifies CASRATGDNEKLFF.

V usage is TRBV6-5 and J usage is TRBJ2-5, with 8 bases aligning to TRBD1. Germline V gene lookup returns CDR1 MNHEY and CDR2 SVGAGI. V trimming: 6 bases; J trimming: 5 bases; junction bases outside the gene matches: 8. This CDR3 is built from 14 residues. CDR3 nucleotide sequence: TGTGCCAGCAGATCCCGACAGGGGAGGGAGACCCAGTACTTC. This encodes CASRSRQGRETQYF.

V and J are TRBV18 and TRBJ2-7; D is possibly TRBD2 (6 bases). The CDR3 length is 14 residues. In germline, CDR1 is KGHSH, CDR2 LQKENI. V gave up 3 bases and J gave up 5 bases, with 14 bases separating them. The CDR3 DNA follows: TGTGCCAGCTCACCGCACCCCGGGAGCCACGAGCAGTACTTC. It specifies CASSPHPGSHEQYF.

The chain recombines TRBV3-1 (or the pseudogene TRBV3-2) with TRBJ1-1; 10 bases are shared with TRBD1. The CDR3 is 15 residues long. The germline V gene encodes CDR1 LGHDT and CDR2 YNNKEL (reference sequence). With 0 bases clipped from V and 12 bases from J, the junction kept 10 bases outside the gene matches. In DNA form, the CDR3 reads TGTGCCAGCAGCCAAGAGGTGAGGACAGGGGGATGGCCTTTCTTT. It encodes CASSQEVRTGGWPFF.

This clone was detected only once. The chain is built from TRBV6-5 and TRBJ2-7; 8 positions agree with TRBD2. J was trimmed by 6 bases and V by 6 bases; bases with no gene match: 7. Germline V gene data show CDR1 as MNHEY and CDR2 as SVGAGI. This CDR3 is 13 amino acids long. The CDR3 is CASRVPGLGEQYF. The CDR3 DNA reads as TGTGCCAGCAGAGTCCCGGGACTAGGCGAGCAGTACTTC.

CDR3: CASSLAGGPNGEAFF. In nucleotides, the CDR3 is TGTGCCAGCAGCTTGGCCGGTGGGCCTAACGGTGAAGCTTTCTTT. J is TRBJ1-1 and V is TRBV5-4; D ambiguous. V was cut by 0 bases and J by 7 bases, with 16 bases left in between. The length of the CDR3 is 15 residues. Germline V gene lookup returns CDR1 SGHNT and CDR2 YYREEE (reference sequence). The full variable domain, completed using reference TRBV5-4 and TRBJ1-1, is ETGVTQSPTHLIKTRGQQVTLRCSSQSGHNTVSWYQQALGQGPQFIFQYYREEENGRGNFPPRFSGLQFPNYSSELNVNALELDDSALYLCASSLAGGPNGEAFFGQGTRLTVV.

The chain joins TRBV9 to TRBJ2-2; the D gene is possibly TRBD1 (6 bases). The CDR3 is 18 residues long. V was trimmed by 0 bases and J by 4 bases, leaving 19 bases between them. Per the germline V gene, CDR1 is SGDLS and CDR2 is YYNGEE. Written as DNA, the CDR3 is TGTGCCAGCAGCGTAGCGGCATCAACCAGGGGTATCACCGGGGAGCTGTTTTTT. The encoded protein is CASSVAASTRGITGELFF.

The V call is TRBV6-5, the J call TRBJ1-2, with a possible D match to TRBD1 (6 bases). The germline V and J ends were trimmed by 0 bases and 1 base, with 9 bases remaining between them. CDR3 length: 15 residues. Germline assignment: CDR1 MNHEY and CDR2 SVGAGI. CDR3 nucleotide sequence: TGTGCCAGCAGTTACTCGAAGGACAGTAACTATGGCTACACCTTC. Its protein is CASSYSKDSNYGYTF.

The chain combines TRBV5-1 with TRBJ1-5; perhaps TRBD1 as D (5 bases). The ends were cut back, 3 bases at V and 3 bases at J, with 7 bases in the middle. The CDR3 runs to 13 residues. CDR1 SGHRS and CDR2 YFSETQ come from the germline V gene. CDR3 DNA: TGCGCCAGCAGCTCGGGGGTCAATCAGCCCCAGCATTTT. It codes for CASSSGVNQPQHF.

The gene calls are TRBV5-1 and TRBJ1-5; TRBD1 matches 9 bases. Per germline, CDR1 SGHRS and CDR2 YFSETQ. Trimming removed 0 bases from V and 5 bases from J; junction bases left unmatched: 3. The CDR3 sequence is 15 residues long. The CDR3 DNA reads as TGCGCCAGCAGCTTGGGACAGGGGGACCATCAGCCCCAGCATTTT. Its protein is CASSLGQGDHQPQHF.

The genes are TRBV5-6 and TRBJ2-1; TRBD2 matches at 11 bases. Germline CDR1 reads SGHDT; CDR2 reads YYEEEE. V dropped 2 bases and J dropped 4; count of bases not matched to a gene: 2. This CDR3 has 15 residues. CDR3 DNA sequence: TGTGCCAGCAGCTTCGGGACTAGCGGTTACAATGAGCAGTTCTTC. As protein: CASSFGTSGYNEQFF. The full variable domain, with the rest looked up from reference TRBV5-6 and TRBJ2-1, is DAGVTQSPTHLIKTRGQQVTLRCSPKSGHDTVSWYQQALGQGPQFIFQYYEEEERQRGNFPDRFSGHQFPNYSSELNVNALLLGDSALYLCASSFGTSGYNEQFFGPGTRLTVL.

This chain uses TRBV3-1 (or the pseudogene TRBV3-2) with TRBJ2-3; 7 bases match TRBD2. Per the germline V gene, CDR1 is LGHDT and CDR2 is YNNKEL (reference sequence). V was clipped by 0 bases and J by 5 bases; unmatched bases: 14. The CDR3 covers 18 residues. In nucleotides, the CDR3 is TGTGCCAGCAGCCAAGATCGTGGTACTAGCGCCGAAGGAGATACGCAGTATTTT. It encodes CASSQDRGTSAEGDTQYF.

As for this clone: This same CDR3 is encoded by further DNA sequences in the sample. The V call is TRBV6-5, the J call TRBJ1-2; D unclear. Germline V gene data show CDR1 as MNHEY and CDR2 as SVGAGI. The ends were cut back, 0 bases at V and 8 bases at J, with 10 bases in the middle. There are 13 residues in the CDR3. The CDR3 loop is CASSYSREFGYTF. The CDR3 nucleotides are TGTGCCAGCAGTTACTCGCGGGAATTCGGCTACACCTTC.

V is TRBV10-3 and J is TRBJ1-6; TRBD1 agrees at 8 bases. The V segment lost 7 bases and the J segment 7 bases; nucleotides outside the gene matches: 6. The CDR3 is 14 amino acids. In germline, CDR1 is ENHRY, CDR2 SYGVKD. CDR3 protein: CAITDRVPNSPLHF. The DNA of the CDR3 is TGTGCCATCACGGACAGGGTGCCAAATTCACCCCTCCACTTT.

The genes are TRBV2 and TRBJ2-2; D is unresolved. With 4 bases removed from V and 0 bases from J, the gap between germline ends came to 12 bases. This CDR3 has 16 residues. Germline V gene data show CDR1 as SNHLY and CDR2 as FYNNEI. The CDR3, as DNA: TGTGCCAGCAGTGGACCTAGAGAGGCGAACACCGGGGAGCTGTTTTTT. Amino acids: CASSGPREANTGELFF.

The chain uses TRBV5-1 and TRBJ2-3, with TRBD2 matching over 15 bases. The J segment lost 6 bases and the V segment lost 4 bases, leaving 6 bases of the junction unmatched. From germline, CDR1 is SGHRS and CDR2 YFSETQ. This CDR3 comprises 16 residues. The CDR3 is CASSTGLAGGVDTQYF. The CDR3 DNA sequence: TGCGCCAGCAGCACCGGACTAGCGGGAGGGGTGGATACGCAGTATTTT. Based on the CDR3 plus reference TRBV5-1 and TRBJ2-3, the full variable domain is KAGVTQTPRYLIKTRGQQVTLSCSPISGHRSVSWYQQTPGQGLQFLFEYFSETQRNKGNFPGRFSGRQFSNSRSEMNVSTLELGDSALYLCASSTGLAGGVDTQYFGPGTRLTVL.

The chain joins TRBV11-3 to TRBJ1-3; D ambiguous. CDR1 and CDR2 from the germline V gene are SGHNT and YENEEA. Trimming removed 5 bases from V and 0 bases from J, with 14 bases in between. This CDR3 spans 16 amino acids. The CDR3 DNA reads TGTGCCAGCAGCCGCCCGGAGAGCTACTCTGGAAACACCATATATTTT. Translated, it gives CASSRPESYSGNTIYF.

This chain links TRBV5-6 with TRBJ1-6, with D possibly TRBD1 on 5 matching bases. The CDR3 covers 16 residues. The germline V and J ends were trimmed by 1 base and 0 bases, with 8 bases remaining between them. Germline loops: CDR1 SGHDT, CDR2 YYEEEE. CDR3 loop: CASSLRGNSYNSPLHF. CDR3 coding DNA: TGTGCCAGCAGCTTGAGGGGTAACTCCTATAATTCACCCCTCCACTTT. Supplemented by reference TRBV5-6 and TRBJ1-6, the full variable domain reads DAGVTQSPTHLIKTRGQQVTLRCSPKSGHDTVSWYQQALGQGPQFIFQYYEEEERQRGNFPDRFSGHQFPNYSSELNVNALLLGDSALYLCASSLRGNSYNSPLHFGNGTRLTVT.

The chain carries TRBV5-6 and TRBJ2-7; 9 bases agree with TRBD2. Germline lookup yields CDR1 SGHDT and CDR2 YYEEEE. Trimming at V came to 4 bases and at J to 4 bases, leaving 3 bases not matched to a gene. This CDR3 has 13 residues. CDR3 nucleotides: TGTGCCAGCAGCCGCGGGAGGGGTTACGAGCAGTACTTC. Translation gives CASSRGRGYEQYF.

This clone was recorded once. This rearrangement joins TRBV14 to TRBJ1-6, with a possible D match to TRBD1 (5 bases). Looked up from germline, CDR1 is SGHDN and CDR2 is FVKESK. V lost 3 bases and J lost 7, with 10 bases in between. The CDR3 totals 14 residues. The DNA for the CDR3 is TGTGCCAGCAGCCAGGGACTTCCGAATTCACCCCTCCACTTT. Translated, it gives CASSQGLPNSPLHF. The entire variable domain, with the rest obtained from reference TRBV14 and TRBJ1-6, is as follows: EAGVTQFPSHSVIEKGQTVTLRCDPISGHDNLYWYRRVMGKEIKFLLHFVKESKQDESGMPNNRFLAERTGGTYSTLKVQPAELEDSGVYFCASSQGLPNSPLHFGNGTRLTVT.

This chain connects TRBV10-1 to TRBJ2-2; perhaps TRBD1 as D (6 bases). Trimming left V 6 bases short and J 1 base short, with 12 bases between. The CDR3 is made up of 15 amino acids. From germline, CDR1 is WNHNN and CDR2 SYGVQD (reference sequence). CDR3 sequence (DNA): TGCGCCAGCAGCGACCCGGGACAGAACACCGGGGAGCTGTTTTTT. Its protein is CASSDPGQNTGELFF.

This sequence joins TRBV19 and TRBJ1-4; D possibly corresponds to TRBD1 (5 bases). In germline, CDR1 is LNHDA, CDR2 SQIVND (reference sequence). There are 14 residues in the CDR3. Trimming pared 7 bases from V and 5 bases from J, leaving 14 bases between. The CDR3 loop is CASKAGQKNEKLFF. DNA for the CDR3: TGTGCCAGTAAGGCAGGGCAGAAAAATGAAAAACTGTTTTTT.